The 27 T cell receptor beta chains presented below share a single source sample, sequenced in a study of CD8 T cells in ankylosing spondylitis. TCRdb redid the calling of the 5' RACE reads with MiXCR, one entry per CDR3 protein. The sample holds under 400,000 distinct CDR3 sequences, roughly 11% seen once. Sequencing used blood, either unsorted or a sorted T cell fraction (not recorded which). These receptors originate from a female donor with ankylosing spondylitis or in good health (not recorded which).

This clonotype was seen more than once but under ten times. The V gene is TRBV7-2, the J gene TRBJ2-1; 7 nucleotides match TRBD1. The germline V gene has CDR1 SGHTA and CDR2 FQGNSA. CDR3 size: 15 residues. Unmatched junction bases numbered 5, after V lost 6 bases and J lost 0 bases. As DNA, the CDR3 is TGTGCCAGCAGGTGGGGACAGAACTCCTACAATGAGCAGTTCTTC. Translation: CASRWGQNSYNEQFF.

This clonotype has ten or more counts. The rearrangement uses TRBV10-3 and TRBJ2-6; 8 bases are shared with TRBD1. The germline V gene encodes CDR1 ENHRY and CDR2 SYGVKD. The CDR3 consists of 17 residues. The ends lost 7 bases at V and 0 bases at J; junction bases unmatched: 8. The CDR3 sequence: CAITGDRSYSGANVLTF. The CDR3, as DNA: TGTGCCATCACCGGGGACAGGAGTTACTCTGGGGCCAACGTCCTGACTTTC.

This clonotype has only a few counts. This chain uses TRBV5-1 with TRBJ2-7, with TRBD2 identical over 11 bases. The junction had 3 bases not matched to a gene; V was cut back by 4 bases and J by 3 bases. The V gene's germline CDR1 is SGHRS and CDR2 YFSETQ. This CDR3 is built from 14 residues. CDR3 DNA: TGCGCCAGCAGCGGGGGACTAGCGGTCTACGAGCAGTACTTC. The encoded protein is CASSGGLAVYEQYF.

CDR3 nucleotides: TGCGCCAGCAGCTTGGGGTGGGGGCCAGTCCAGGGTGGAAACACCATATATTTT. Translating it yields CASSLGWGPVQGGNTIYF. The chain employs TRBV5-1 and TRBJ1-3, with D perhaps matching TRBD1 (6 bases). Trimming pared 0 bases from V and 3 bases from J, leaving 19 bases between. Per germline, CDR1 SGHRS and CDR2 YFSETQ. CDR3 length: 18 residues.

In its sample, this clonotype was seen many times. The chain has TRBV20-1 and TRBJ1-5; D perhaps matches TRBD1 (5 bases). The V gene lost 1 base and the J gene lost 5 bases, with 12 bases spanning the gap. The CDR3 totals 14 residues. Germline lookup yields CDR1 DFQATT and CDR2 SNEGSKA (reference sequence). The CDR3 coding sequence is TGCAGTGCTAGAGTGCTGGGACTCCATCAGCCCCAGCATTTT. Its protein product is CSARVLGLHQPQHF.

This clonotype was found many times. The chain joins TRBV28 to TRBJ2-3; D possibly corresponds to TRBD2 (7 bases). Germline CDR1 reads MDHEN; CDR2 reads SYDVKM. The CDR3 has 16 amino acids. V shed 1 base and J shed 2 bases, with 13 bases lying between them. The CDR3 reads CASSLSAGANTDTQYF. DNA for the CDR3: TGTGCCAGCAGTTTATCGGCGGGGGCAAACACAGATACGCAGTATTTT.

The CDR3 here is CASSLGGLAGFTGELFF. In nucleotides, the CDR3 is TGTGCCAGCAGCCTTGGGGGACTAGCGGGATTCACCGGGGAGCTGTTTTTT. The chain employs TRBV5-5 and TRBJ2-2, with 13 nucleotides matching TRBD2. The CDR3 consists of 17 residues. Losses at the gene ends were 4 bases for V and 4 bases for J; bases not matched to a gene: 7. Germline assignment: CDR1 SGHKS and CDR2 YYEKEE (reference sequence).

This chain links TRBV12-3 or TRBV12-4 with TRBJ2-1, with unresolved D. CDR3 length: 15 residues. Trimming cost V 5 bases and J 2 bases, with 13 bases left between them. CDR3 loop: CASSPRAGPYNEQFF. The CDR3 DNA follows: TGTGCCAGCAGTCCTAGAGCCGGGCCCTACAATGAGCAGTTCTTC.

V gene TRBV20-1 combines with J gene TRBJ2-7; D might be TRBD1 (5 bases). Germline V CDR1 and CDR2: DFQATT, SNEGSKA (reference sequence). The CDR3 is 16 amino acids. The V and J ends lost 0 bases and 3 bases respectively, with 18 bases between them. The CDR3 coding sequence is TGCAGTGCTAGAGATCTGCAGGGCCCGATCGTCTACGAGCAGTACTTC. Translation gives CSARDLQGPIVYEQYF.

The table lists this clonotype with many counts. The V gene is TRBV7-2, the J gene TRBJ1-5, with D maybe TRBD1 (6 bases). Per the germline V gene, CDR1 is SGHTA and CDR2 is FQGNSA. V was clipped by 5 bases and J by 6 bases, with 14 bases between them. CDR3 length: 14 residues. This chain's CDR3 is CASSTQGLAQPQHF. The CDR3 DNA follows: TGTGCCAGCAGCACCCAGGGGTTGGCTCAGCCCCAGCATTTT.

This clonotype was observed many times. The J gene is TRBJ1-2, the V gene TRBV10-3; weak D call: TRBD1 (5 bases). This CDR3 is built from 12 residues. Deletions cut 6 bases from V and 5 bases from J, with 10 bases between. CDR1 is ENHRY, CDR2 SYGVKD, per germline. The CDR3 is CAIRGDGYGYTF. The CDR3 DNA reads TGTGCCATCAGGGGGGATGGTTATGGCTACACCTTC.

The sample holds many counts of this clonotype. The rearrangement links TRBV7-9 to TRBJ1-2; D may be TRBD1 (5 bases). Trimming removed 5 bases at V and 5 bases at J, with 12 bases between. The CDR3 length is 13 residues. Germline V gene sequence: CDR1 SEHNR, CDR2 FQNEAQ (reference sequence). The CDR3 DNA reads TGTGCCAGCAGCCGGGGAGGGGATTATGGCTACACCTTC. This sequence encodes CASSRGGDYGYTF.

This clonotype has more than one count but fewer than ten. This chain's CDR3 is CASSEKSIQPQHF. The CDR3 coding sequence is TGCGCCAGCAGTGAGAAGAGTATTCAGCCCCAGCATTTT. V is TRBV10-2 and J is TRBJ1-5; D is unresolved. Germline V gives CDR1 WSHSY, CDR2 SAAADI. This CDR3 is 13 amino acids long. Trimming shortened V by 2 bases and J by 6 bases, and 8 bases separated the two germline ends.

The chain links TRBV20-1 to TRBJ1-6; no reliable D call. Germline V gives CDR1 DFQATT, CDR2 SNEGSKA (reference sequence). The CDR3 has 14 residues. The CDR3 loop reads CSHRSSSYNSPLHF. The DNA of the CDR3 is TGCAGCCACCGATCGAGCTCCTATAATTCACCCCTCCACTTT.

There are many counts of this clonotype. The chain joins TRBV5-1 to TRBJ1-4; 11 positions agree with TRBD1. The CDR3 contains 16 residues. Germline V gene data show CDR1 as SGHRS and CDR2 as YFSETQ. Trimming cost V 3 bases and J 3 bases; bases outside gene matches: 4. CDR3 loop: CASSSGQGAANEKLFF. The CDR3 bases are TGCGCCAGCAGCTCAGGACAGGGGGCTGCTAATGAAAAACTGTTTTTT.

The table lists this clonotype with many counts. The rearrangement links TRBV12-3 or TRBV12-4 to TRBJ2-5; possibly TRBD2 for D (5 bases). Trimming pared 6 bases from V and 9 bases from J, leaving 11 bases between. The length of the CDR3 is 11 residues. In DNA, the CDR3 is TGTGCCAGCAGCCCCGGGGTGGCCCAGTACTTC. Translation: CASSPGVAQYF.

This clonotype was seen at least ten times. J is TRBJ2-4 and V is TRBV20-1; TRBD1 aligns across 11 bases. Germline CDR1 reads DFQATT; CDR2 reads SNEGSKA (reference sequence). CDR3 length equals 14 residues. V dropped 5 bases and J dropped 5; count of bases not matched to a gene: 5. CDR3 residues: CSAASGQGENIQYF. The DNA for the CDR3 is TGCAGTGCTGCCTCGGGACAGGGGGAAAACATTCAGTACTTC.

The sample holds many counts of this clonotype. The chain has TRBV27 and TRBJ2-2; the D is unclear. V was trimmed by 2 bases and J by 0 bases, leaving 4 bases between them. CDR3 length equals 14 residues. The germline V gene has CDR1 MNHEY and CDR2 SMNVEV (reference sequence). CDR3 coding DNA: TGTGCCAGCAGTTTAGTAACGAACACCGGGGAGCTGTTTTTT. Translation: CASSLVTNTGELFF.

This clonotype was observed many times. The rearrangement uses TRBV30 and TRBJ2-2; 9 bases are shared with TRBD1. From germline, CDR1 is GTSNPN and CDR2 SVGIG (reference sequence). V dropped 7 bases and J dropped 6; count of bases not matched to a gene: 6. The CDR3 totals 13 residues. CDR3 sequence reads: CAFNRDRAGELFF. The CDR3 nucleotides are TGTGCCTTTAACCGGGACAGGGCCGGGGAGCTGTTTTTT.

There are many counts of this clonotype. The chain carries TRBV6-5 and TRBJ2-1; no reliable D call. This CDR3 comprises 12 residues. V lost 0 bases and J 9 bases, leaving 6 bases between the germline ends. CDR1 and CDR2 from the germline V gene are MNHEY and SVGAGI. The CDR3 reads CASSYSGGEQFF. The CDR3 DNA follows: TGTGCCAGCAGTTACTCGGGTGGTGAGCAGTTCTTC.

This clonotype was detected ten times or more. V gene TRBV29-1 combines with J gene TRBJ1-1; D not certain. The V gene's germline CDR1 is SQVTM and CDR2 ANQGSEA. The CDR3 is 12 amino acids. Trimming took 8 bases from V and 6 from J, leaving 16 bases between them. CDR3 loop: CSSGLVGSEAFF. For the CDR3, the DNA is TGCAGCTCTGGGCTGGTGGGGTCTGAAGCTTTCTTT.

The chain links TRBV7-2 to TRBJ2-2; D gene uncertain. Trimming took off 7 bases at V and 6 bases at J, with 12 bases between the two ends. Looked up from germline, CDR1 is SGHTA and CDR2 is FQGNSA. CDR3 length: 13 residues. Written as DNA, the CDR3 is TGTGCCAGCAAGGAAGCGCTTCCCGGGGAGCTGTTTTTT. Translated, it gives CASKEALPGELFF.

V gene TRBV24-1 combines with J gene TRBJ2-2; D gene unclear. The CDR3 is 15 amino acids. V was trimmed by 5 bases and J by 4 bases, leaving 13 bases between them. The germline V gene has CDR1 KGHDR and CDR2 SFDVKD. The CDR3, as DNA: TGTGCCACCAGTGCCACTTACAGAGTCACCGGGGAGCTGTTTTTT. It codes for CATSATYRVTGELFF.

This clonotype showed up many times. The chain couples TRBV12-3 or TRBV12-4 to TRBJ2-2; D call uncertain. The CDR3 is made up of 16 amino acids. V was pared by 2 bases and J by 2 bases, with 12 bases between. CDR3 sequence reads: CASSLISGINTGELFF. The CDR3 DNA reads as TGTGCCAGCAGTTTAATCTCTGGGATCAACACCGGGGAGCTGTTTTTT.

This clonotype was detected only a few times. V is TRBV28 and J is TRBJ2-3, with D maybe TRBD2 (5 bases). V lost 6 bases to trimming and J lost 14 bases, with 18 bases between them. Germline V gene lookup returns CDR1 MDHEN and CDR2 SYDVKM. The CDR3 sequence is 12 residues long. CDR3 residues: CASSQDWRSLYF. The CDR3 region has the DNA TGTGCCAGCAGCCAGGACTGGAGGAGCCTGTATTTT.

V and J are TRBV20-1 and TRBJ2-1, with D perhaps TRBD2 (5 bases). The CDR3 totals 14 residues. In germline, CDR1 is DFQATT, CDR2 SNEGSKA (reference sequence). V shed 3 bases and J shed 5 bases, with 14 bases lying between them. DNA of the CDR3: TGCAGTGCTAGCCGCGGGCCTTCCAACAATGAGCAGTTCTTC. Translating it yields CSASRGPSNNEQFF.

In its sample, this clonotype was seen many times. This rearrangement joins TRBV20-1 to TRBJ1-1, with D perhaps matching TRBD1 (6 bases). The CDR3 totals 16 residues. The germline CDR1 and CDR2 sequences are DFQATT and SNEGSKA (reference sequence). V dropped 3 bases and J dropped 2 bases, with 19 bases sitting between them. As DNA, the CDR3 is TGCAGTGCTAGGGGGGGGTCGGGCAGGGGCAACACTGAAGCTTTCTTT. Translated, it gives CSARGGSGRGNTEAFF.